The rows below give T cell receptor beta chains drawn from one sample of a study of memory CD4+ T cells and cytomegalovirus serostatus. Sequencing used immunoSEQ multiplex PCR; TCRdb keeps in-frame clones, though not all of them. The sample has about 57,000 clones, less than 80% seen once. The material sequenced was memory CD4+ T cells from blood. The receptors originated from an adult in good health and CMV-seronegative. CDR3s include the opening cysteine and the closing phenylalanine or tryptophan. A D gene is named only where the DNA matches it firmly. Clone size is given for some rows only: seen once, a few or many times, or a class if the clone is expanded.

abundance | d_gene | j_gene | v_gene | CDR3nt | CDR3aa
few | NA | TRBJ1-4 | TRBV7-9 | TGTGCCAGCAGCCCCGACTGGGGGTTAAAACTGTTTTTT | CASSPDWGLKLFF
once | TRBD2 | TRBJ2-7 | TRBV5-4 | TGTGCCAGCAGGGATGGACTAGCGGGAGTCAGCTACGAGCAGTACTTC | CASRDGLAGVSYEQYF
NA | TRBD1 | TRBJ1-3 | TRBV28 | TGTGCCAGCAGTTCCCCATGGGACAGGGGCAGAGGGGAGATCTCTGGAAACACCATATATTTT | CASSSPWDRGRGEISGNTIYF
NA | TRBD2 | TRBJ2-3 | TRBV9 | TGTGCCAGCAGCGTGAGCGGGGGGGCCACAGATACGCAGTATTTT | CASSVSGGATDTQYF
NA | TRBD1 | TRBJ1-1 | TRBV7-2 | TGTGCCAGCAGCCGGCGACAGGGCGGGCGGAACACTGAAGCTTTCTTT | CASSRRQGGRNTEAFF
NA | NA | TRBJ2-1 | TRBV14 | TGTGCCAGCAGCCAAGACCTCCCGGGGCCGAATGAGCAGTTCTTC | CASSQDLPGPNEQFF
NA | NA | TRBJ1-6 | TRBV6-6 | TGTGCCAGCAGGGGGGGAGGATTTGTTTCACCCCTCCACTTT | CASRGGGFVSPLHF
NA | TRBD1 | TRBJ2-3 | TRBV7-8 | TGTGCCAGCAGCCCTCTAGTGGGACAGGGAGGCGCAGATACGCAGTATTTT | CASSPLVGQGGADTQYF
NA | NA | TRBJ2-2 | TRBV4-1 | TGCGCCAGCAGCCAAGAAAGGGATATCGGGGAGCTGTTTTTT | CASSQERDIGELFF
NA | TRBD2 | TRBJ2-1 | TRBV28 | TGTGCCAGCAAGGAGTTGGGAGGCGGGAGAGGTTACAATGAGCAGTTCTTC | CASKELGGGRGYNEQFF
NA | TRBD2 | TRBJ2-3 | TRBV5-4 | TGTGCCAGCAGCAGGGGACTAGCGGGGGCTACTAGCACAGATACGCAGTATTTT | CASSRGLAGATSTDTQYF
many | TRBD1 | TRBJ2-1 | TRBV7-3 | TGTGCCAGCAGCTGGAGGACAGGGGAGGGAGATGAGCAGTTCTTC | CASSWRTGEGDEQFF
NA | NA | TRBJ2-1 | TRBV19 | TGTGCCAGTAGTACCTTCCACGGCCCAGGGAATGAGCAGTTCTTC | CASSTFHGPGNEQFF
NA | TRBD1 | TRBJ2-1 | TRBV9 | TGTGCCAGCAGCGGACAGGGGGGAATCTACAATGAGCAGTTCTTC | CASSGQGGIYNEQFF
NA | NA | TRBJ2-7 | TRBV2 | TGTGCCAGCAGTGTGAGACAACTCTACGAGCAGTACTTC | CASSVRQLYEQYF
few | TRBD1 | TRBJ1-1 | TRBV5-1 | TGCGCCAGCAGCTTGGACAGGGGACGGATCACTGAAGCTTTCTTT | CASSLDRGRITEAFF
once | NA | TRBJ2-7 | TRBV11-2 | TGTGCCAGCAGCCCCGAAAGTGGACTCGGGCAGTACTTC | CASSPESGLGQYF
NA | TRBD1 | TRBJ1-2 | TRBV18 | TGTGCCAGCTCACCAATTACGACCGGGACAGCGTATGGCTACACCTTC | CASSPITTGTAYGYTF
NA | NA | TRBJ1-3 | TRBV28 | TGTGCCAGCGGGGGGACGGAGAGCTCTGGAAACACCATATATTTT | CASGGTESSGNTIYF
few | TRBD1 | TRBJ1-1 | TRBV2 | TGTGCCAGCGGGCAGGGACAGAGAGCTTTCTTT | CASGQGQRAFF
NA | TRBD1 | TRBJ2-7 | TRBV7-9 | TGTGCCAGCAGCTTCCGGGACAGGAGCTCCTACGAGCAGTACTTC | CASSFRDRSSYEQYF
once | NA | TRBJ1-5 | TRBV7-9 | TGTGCCAGCAGCTTAGATGTGCAGTACAATCAGCCCCAGCATTTT | CASSLDVQYNQPQHF
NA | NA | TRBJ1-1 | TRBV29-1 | TGCAGCGTTGTGGGGGGCTCAGCTGAAGCTTTCTTT | CSVVGGSAEAFF
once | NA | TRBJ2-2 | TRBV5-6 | TGTGCCAGCAGCTTGGGATTGGAGGCCAATCCTACCACCGGGGAGCTGTTTTTT | CASSLGLEANPTTGELFF
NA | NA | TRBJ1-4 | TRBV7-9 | TGTGCCAGCAGCCGGACAGATTATAATGAAAAACTGTTTTTT | CASSRTDYNEKLFF
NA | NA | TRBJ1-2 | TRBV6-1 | TGTGCCAGCCAGAGCAGGAGATATGGCTACACCTTC | CASQSRRYGYTF
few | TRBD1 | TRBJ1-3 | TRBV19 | TGTGCCAGTAGTGAACCGGGACAGCCTGGAAACACCATATATTTT | CASSEPGQPGNTIYF
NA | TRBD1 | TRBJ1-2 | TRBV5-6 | TGTGCCAGCAGCGTGGGACAGGGAGTCTATGGCTACACCTTC | CASSVGQGVYGYTF
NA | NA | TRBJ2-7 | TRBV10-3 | TGTGCCACCAAGCCCCTAGCGCTCAGCTCCTACGAGCAGTACTTC | CATKPLALSSYEQYF
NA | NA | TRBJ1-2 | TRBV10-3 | TGTGCCATGAAGGGTGAATCAGAAGGGAGGCAGGGAGGGAACTATGGCTACACCTTC | CAMKGESEGRQGGNYGYTF
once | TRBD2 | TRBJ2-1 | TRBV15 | TGTGCCACCAGCAGAGACCGACTAGCGGGCGAGCAGTTCTTC | CATSRDRLAGEQFF
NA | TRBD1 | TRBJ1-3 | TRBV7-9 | TGTGCCAGCAGCAGAGTAATGACAGGGTCTGGAAACACCATATATTTT | CASSRVMTGSGNTIYF
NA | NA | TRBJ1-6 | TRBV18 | TGTGCCAGCTCACCAGACAGGAATAATTCACCCCTCCACTTT | CASSPDRNNSPLHF
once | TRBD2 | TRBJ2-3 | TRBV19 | TGTGCCAGTAGTCCCACGGGAGCGGGAGTCCTTCCAGATACGCAGTATTTT | CASSPTGAGVLPDTQYF
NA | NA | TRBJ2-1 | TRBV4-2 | TGTGCCAGCAGCCAAGACCCGGGATATAACAATGAGCAGTTCTTC | CASSQDPGYNNEQFF
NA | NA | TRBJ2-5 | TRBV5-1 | TGCGCCAGCAGCCCGGGTCGAAGGTACCAAGAGACCCAGTACTTC | CASSPGRRYQETQYF
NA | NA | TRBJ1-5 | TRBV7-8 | TGTGCCAGCAGCTTAGGTTGGAGGGACAATCAGCCCCAGCATTTT | CASSLGWRDNQPQHF
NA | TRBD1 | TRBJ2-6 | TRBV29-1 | TGCAGCGTCGCGCAGGGGGCTGGGGCCAACGTCCTGACTTTC | CSVAQGAGANVLTF
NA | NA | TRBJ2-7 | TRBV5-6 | TGTGCCAGCAGCTTGGAGTACTGGAACGACTACGAGCAGTACTTC | CASSLEYWNDYEQYF
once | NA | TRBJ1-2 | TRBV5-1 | TGCGCCAGCAGCTCGACAGGCGTCTATGGCTACACCTTC | CASSSTGVYGYTF
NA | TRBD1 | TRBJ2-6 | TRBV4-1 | TGCGCCAGCCGACAGGGGACGGGCTCTGGGGCCAACGTCCTGACTTTC | CASRQGTGSGANVLTF
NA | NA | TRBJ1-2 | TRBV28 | TGTGCCAGCAGTTTATTCCGGTCCTATGGCTACACCTTC | CASSLFRSYGYTF
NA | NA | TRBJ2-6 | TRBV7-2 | TGTGCCAGCAGCTTCCCCAGCTCTGGGGCCAACGTCCTGACTTTC | CASSFPSSGANVLTF